This TCR beta chain is from a study of T cell changes during pregnancy in multiple sclerosis. CDR1 and CDR2 (germline): SNHLY, FYNNEI. The CDR3 spans 15 residues. V lost 3 bases and J lost 6; bases outside the gene matches: 6. The assay was immunoSEQ multiplex PCR, and TCRdb's table has in-frame clones only and misses some. The data hold roughly 51,000 clones, with roughly 94% observed a single time. The TCR originated in a female donor with multiple sclerosis, enrolled in a pregnancy study. The rearrangement joins TRBV2 to TRBJ1-5; TRBD1 matches at 9 bases. The input for sequencing was CD8+ T cells from peripheral blood mononuclear cells, taken before pregnancy. CDR3: CASSDQDRGSQPQHF. The CDR3 bases are TGTGCCAGCAGTGACCAAGACAGGGGGAGTCAGCCCCAGCATTTT. Combining the CDR3 with reference TRBV2 and TRBJ1-5 gives the whole variable domain EPEVTQTPSHQVTQMGQEVILRCVPISNHLYFYWYRQILGQKVEFLVSFYNNEISEKSEIFDDQFSVERPDGSNFTLKIRSTKLEDSAMYFCASSDQDRGSQPQHFGDGTRLSIL.